This T cell receptor beta chain was obtained from a study of patients and donors after allogeneic stem cell transplantation. Using its own MiXCR run on the RT-PCR reads, TCRdb lists one record per CDR3 protein. This table has more than 150,000 distinct CDR3 sequences, 24% appearing once. V was clipped by 8 bases and J by 1 base, with 20 bases between them. CDR1 is SQVTM, CDR2 ANQGSEA, per germline. This CDR3 is built from 15 residues. The TCR comes from a human donor who was either an allogeneic HSCT recipient or a stem cell or donor lymphocyte infusion donor (not recorded which). It is not recorded whose cells these are; they may come from a transplant donor. The chain links TRBV29-1 to TRBJ2-5, with D perhaps TRBD1 (6 bases). Sequencing used blood, either unsorted or a sorted T cell fraction (not recorded which). CDR3 in DNA: TGCAGCTCCATCAGGGGTTCGGGGCTCCAAGAGACCCAGTACTTC. It yields the protein CSSIRGSGLQETQYF.